Listed below are T cell receptor beta chains from one sample, sequenced in a study of T-cell reconstitution after alpha-beta-depleted transplantation in children. Via MiXCR, TCRdb re-called the PCR reads, giving one row per CDR3 protein. The sample records 200,000 or so distinct CDR3 sequences, about 6% being singletons. The sequencing here drew on PBMCs, taken before TCRalphabeta/CD19-depleted stem cell transplant. Source of these receptors: a girl in the first two years of life with combined immunodeficiency, due to receive a stem cell transplant. Each CDR3 is given with its conserved first and last residue. D genes are given only for firm matches. Where a row states a size, it is once, few, many or the class of an expanded clone; other rows omit it.

D	J	V	length	size	DNA	CDR3
NA	TRBJ2-3	TRBV20-1	15	many	TGCAGTGCTCGGAAGGGGGTCTTTGGCACAGATACGCAGTATTTT	CSARKGVFGTDTQYF
TRBD1	TRBJ1-2	TRBV12-3/TRBV12-4	16	few	TGTGCCAGCAGTCGCCGGGACAGGGGGCTAAACTATGGCTACACCTTC	CASSRRDRGLNYGYTF
NA	TRBJ2-7	TRBV4-3	13	many	TGCGCCAGCAGCCAGGAATTCCACTACGAGCAGTACTTC	CASSQEFHYEQYF
NA	TRBJ1-6	TRBV6-5	16	many	TGTGCCAGCAGTTACTCGAACGGGGTGTTGGCTTCACCCCTCCACTTT	CASSYSNGVLASPLHF
NA	TRBJ2-7	TRBV4-3	15	many	TGCGCCAGCAGCCAAGATACCGCGGGGTCCTACGAGCAGTACTTC	CASSQDTAGSYEQYF
TRBD1	TRBJ1-6	TRBV11-2	14	many	TGTGCCAGCAGCTTAGGGACAGGGAGCTCACCCCTCCACTTT	CASSLGTGSSPLHF
NA	TRBJ2-3	TRBV27	13	many	TGTGCCAGCAGCCGTACCCCGCCGGATACGCAGTATTTT	CASSRTPPDTQYF
NA	TRBJ1-1	TRBV5-1	16	many	TGCGCCAGCAGCTGGGGAGACGGTTGGCAGGGGACTGAAGCTTTCTTT	CASSWGDGWQGTEAFF
TRBD2	TRBJ2-5	TRBV20-1	15	few	TGCAGTGCTCCGTTCAATGGACTAGCGGAAGAGACCCAGTACTTC	CSAPFNGLAEETQYF
NA	TRBJ2-1	TRBV21-1	19	many	TGTGCCAGCAGCAAAGATGAGGGGGGAACGGGGAGTAGCTACAATGAGCAGTTCTTC	CASSKDEGGTGSSYNEQFF
TRBD2	TRBJ2-7	TRBV5-1	16	many	TGCGCCAGCAGCTGGACACTAGCGGGAGGCTCCTACGAGCAGTACTTC	CASSWTLAGGSYEQYF
TRBD1	TRBJ2-1	TRBV11-3	16	many	TGTGCCAGCAGCACCCCGAGTCAGGGGGCGCGCAATGAGCAGTTCTTC	CASSTPSQGARNEQFF
NA	TRBJ2-1	TRBV7-3	15	many	TGTGCCAGCAGTCCAAGGCCGAGCTCCTACAATGAGCAGTTCTTC	CASSPRPSSYNEQFF
TRBD1	TRBJ2-1	TRBV9	18	many	TGTGCCAGCAGCGTCCAAGGGGGGGGACAGGGAACCTACAATGAGCAGTTCTTC	CASSVQGGGQGTYNEQFF
TRBD2	TRBJ2-5	TRBV24-1	15	NA	TGTGCCACCAGTGATTGGGGACTAGCGGAAGAGACCCAGTACTTC	CATSDWGLAEETQYF
TRBD2	TRBJ2-2	TRBV2	18	many	TGTGCCAGCAGGACTAGCGGGGGAGCTCATACGAACACCGGGGAGCTGTTTTTT	CASRTSGGAHTNTGELFF
NA	TRBJ2-2	TRBV3-1	14	few	TGTGCCAGCAGCCTTCCCCAGAACACCGGGGAGCTGTTTTTT	CASSLPQNTGELFF
NA	TRBJ2-1	TRBV4-1	15	many	TGCGCCAGCAGCCAACCAGTGGGTACTTACGATGAGCAGTTCTTC	CASSQPVGTYDEQFF
NA	TRBJ2-1	TRBV4-2	16	many	TGTGCCAGCAGCCAAGAAGGATTAGGCCCCTACAATGAGCAGTTCTTC	CASSQEGLGPYNEQFF
TRBD2	TRBJ2-1	TRBV9	15	many	TGTGCCAGCAGTCCGGCGGGGGGACTCTACAATGAGCAGTTCTTC	CASSPAGGLYNEQFF
TRBD1	TRBJ2-7	TRBV5-5	15	many	TGTGCCAGCAGCCCGGGACAGGGGAGAACCTACGAGCAGTACTTC	CASSPGQGRTYEQYF
NA	TRBJ1-1	TRBV12-3/TRBV12-4	15	many	TGTGCCAGCAGTTTATATAACAGGGACGCCGATGAAGCTTTCTTT	CASSLYNRDADEAFF
NA	TRBJ1-1	TRBV18	15	many	TGTGCCAGCTCACCGCCGGACGAGGTGAACACTGAAGCTTTCTTT	CASSPPDEVNTEAFF
NA	TRBJ1-1	TRBV6-1	13	many	TGTGCCAGCAGGGGGACTATGAACACTGAAGCTTTCTTT	CASRGTMNTEAFF
NA	TRBJ1-2	TRBV29-1	11	many	TGCAGCGCGGTTACGGAGTATGGCTACACCTTC	CSAVTEYGYTF
NA	TRBJ2-1	TRBV12-3/TRBV12-4	12	many	TGTGCCAGCAGCCTACTAGGTGCTGAGCAGTTCTTC	CASSLLGAEQFF
TRBD1	TRBJ1-2	TRBV29-1	16	few	TGCAGCGCCGGTCCCGGGACAGGGCTGCACAACTATGGCTACACCTTC	CSAGPGTGLHNYGYTF
NA	TRBJ2-5	TRBV29-1	15	many	TGCAGCGTTGAAGCTGCGCTCGACGGATGGGAGACCCAGTACTTC	CSVEAALDGWETQYF
TRBD1	TRBJ1-5	TRBV20-1	21	few	TGCAGTGCTAGATCTACTATTGAACCGGGACAGGGCCGGTGGAGCAATCAGCCCCAGCATTTT	CSARSTIEPGQGRWSNQPQHF
TRBD2	TRBJ2-2	TRBV6-1	15	many	TGTGCCAGCAGTGCTACTAGCGGGGGGGCGGGGGAGCTGTTTTTT	CASSATSGGAGELFF
NA	TRBJ1-1	TRBV15	13	many	TGTGCCACCAGGGCCGGAATGAACACTGAAGCTTTCTTT	CATRAGMNTEAFF
TRBD1	TRBJ2-1	TRBV28	15	many	TGTGCCAGCAGCCCTGGGACAGATCTCTACAATGAGCAGTTCTTC	CASSPGTDLYNEQFF
TRBD1	TRBJ2-7	TRBV4-1	15	many	TGCGCCAGCAGCCAAGAACCGGGACAGGGCGACGAGCAGTACTTC	CASSQEPGQGDEQYF
NA	TRBJ2-1	TRBV27	15	many	TGTGCCAGCAGTTTAGTCATGGGGGCGCAGAATGAGCAGTTCTTC	CASSLVMGAQNEQFF
NA	TRBJ2-7	TRBV7-2	12	many	TGTGCCAGCAGCTCCACATCCGACGAGCAGTACTTC	CASSSTSDEQYF
TRBD1	TRBJ2-7	TRBV10-3	14	few	TGTGCCACAAGCCTCCTAGACAGGGTCTACGAGCAGTACTTC	CATSLLDRVYEQYF
NA	TRBJ1-5	TRBV5-6	14	NA	TGTGCCAGCAGCTCCGGACAGAGCAATCAGCCCCAGCATTTT	CASSSGQSNQPQHF
TRBD2	TRBJ2-7	TRBV12-3/TRBV12-4	13	many	TGTGCCAGCAGCACAGGACTAGTCGCCGAGCAGTACTTC	CASSTGLVAEQYF
TRBD2	TRBJ2-1	TRBV4-1	17	many	TGCGCCAGCAGCCAAGTCGGGACTAGCGGGAGGGAATGGACGCAGTTCTTC	CASSQVGTSGREWTQFF
NA	TRBJ1-2	TRBV12-3/TRBV12-4	13	many	TGTGCCAGCAGTATGGACAGAGACTATGGCTACACCTTC	CASSMDRDYGYTF
TRBD1	TRBJ1-1	TRBV4-2	17	many	TGTGCCAGCAGCCAAGAACCCCTGGACAGGTCCAACACTGAAGCTTTCTTT	CASSQEPLDRSNTEAFF
NA	TRBJ2-5	TRBV9	13	many	TGTGCCAGCAGCGAGCAGGGCGGAGAGACCCAGTACTTC	CASSEQGGETQYF
TRBD2	TRBJ2-1	TRBV10-3	15	many	TGTGCCATCACCGGAGGACTAGCGCCCTACAATGAGCAGTTCTTC	CAITGGLAPYNEQFF
NA	TRBJ1-1	TRBV7-8	15	NA	TGTGCCAGCAGCCGTAAACAGGGACGGCACACTGAAGCTTTCTTT	CASSRKQGRHTEAFF
TRBD1	TRBJ2-1	TRBV7-8	12	many	TGTGCCAGCAGCAGACAGGGTAGTGAGCAGTTCTTC	CASSRQGSEQFF
TRBD1	TRBJ2-1	TRBV7-9	17	many	TGTGCCAGCAGCTCCTCACCTGGGACAGGGACGGGCAATGAGCAGTTCTTC	CASSSSPGTGTGNEQFF
NA	TRBJ1-5	TRBV4-1	15	many	TGCGCCAGCAGCCAAGATTACGGGGGGGATCAGCCCCAGCATTTT	CASSQDYGGDQPQHF
TRBD2	TRBJ2-3	TRBV10-3	16	NA	TGTGCCATCAGTGAGTCTGCGGGAGTTAGCACAGATACGCAGTATTTT	CAISESAGVSTDTQYF
NA	TRBJ1-2	TRBV6-2/TRBV6-3	16	few	TGTGCCAGCAGTCGAGGGGGGCGCCTTGTGGGGAATGGCTACACCTTC	CASSRGGRLVGNGYTF
NA	TRBJ2-5	TRBV7-6	17	many	TGTGCCAGCAGCTTAGTGGCCCCTGTCTTTGGCACAGAGACCCAGTACTTC	CASSLVAPVFGTETQYF
NA	TRBJ1-1	TRBV6-5	12	many	TGTGCCAGCCAAACAGGGCCCACTGAAGCTTTCTTT	CASQTGPTEAFF
TRBD1	TRBJ1-5	TRBV4-2	15	many	TGTGCCAGCAGCCAAGGAACGACAGGGGATCAGCCCCAGCATTTT	CASSQGTTGDQPQHF
NA	TRBJ2-2	TRBV4-3	15	many	TGCGCCAGCAGCCAAGCCCAGCCGATCACCGGGGAGCTGTTTTTT	CASSQAQPITGELFF
NA	TRBJ2-5	TRBV7-3	13	few	TGTGCCAGCAGCGATACAGGGGGGGAAACCCAGTACTTC	CASSDTGGETQYF
NA	TRBJ1-2	TRBV24-1	13	many	TGTGCCACCAGTGATTCTGTGGCAAGCGGCTACACCTTC	CATSDSVASGYTF
TRBD2	TRBJ2-5	TRBV11-3	15	few	TGTGCCAGCAGCTCCCGGACTAGCGGGCCAGGGACCCAGTACTTC	CASSSRTSGPGTQYF
TRBD2	TRBJ2-6	TRBV9	17	few	TGTGCCAGCAGCGTAGGCGGGGGGCGCGCAGGGGCCAACGTCCTGACTTTC	CASSVGGGRAGANVLTF